This T cell receptor beta chain was recovered during a study of blood T cell repertoires in COVID-19. Assay: immunoSEQ multiplex PCR; the TCRdb copy retains only in-frame clones and omits some. This table holds about 51,000 clones, 86% found once. The germline V gene has CDR1 LNHDA and CDR2 SQIVND (reference sequence). V was clipped by 11 bases and J by 2 bases, with 21 bases between them. This CDR3 region has 15 residues. This chain connects TRBV19 to TRBJ1-1, with D uncertain. The TCR sequence derives from a man of 80 years or more with active COVID-19. Sequencing was done on a sample of peripheral blood. The CDR3 region has the DNA TGTGCCTCCTTGGCGGGCCCCATCTCTAACACTGAAGCTTTCTTT. Translated: CASLAGPISNTEAFF.